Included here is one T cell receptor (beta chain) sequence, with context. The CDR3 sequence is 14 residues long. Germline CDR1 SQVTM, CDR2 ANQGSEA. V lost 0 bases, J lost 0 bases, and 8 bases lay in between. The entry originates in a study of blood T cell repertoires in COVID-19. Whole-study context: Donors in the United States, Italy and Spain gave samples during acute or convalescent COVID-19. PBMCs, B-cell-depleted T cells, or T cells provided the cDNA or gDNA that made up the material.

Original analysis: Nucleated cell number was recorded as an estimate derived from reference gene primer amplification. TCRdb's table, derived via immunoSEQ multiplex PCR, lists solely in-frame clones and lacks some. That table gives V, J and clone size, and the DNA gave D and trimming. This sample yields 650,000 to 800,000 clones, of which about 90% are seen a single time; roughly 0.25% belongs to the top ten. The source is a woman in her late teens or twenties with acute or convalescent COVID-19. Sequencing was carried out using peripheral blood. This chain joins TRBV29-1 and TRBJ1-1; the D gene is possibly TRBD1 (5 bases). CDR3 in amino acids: CSVEDRQMNTEAFF. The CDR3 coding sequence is TGCAGCGTTGAAGATCGACAGATGAACACTGAAGCTTTCTTT.